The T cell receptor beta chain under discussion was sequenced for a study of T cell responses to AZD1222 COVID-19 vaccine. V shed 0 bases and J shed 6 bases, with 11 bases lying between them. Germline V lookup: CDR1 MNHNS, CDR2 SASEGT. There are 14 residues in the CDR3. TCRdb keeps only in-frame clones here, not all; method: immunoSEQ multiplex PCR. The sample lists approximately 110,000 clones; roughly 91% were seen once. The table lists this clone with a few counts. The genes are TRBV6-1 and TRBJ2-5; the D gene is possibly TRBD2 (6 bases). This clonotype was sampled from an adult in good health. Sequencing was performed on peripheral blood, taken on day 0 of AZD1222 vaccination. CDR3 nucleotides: TGTGCCAGCAGTGAAGCGGGGACTCCAAAGACCCAGTACTTC. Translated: CASSEAGTPKTQYF.